These 24 T cell receptor beta chains originate from one sample sequenced in a study of shared clonotypes between healthy human individuals. Repertoires were generated with immunoSEQ multiplex PCR, while TCRdb's copy carries only in-frame clones and drops some. The sample records around 600,000 clones, 95% to 98% being singletons. Sequenced sample: naive CD4+ T cells sorted from blood. Subset specified: CD45RA+ positively selected. The receptors were sampled from a woman in her 30s in good health.

The gene calls are TRBV7-8 and TRBJ1-1; TRBD1 might be the D (5 bases). The CDR3 has 13 amino acids. The V gene lost 1 base and the J gene lost 11 bases, with 14 bases spanning the gap. Looked up from germline, CDR1 is SGHVS and CDR2 is FQNEAQ. The CDR3 DNA reads TGTGCCAGCAGCTTAGGTCGGGGGAGCGAGGCTTTCTTT. It translates to CASSLGRGSEAFF.

The V and J genes are TRBV19 and TRBJ2-4, with 7 bases identical to TRBD2. The CDR3 is made up of 16 amino acids. V lost 3 bases to trimming and J lost 8 bases; unmatched junction nucleotides: 13. CDR1 is LNHDA, CDR2 SQIVND, per germline (reference sequence). The chain's CDR3 is CASSMVWGPGGYIQYF. The DNA for the CDR3 is TGTGCCAGTAGTATGGTTTGGGGCCCCGGGGGGTACATTCAGTACTTC.

V and J are TRBV5-1 and TRBJ1-4; TRBD1 matches 7 bases. CDR1 SGHRS and CDR2 YFSETQ come from the germline V gene. V shed 4 bases and J 0 bases; nucleotides not matched to a gene: 6. CDR3 length equals 16 residues. CDR3 sequence (DNA): TGCGCCAGCAGCGGAGGGACAGTTGCAACTAATGAAAAACTGTTTTTT. Translating gives CASSGGTVATNEKLFF.

The rearrangement uses TRBV19 and TRBJ2-1; TRBD2 matches 7 bases. Germline CDR1 is LNHDA and CDR2 is SQIVND (reference sequence). The CDR3 is 15 residues long. V was clipped by 5 bases and J by 10 bases; unmatched bases: 14. This CDR3 is CASSGTGTTAAEQFF. The CDR3 DNA follows: TGTGCCAGTAGTGGAACCGGGACTACCGCGGCGGAGCAGTTCTTC.

The chain is built from TRBV7-2 and TRBJ1-1; 7 bases are a match to TRBD1. CDR1 and CDR2 from the germline V gene are SGHTA and FQGNSA. The CDR3 is 15 residues long. The junction had 11 bases not matched to a gene; V was cut back by 4 bases and J by 6 bases. CDR3 in amino acids: CASSSGTGVKAEAFF. The CDR3 region has the DNA TGTGCCAGCAGCTCCGGTACAGGGGTAAAAGCTGAAGCTTTCTTT.

The V and J genes are TRBV19 and TRBJ2-1; D is perhaps TRBD1 or TRBD2 (5 bases each). V was clipped by 2 bases and J by 10 bases, with 24 bases between them. This CDR3 has 17 amino acids. Germline-derived CDR1 and CDR2 are LNHDA and SQIVND (reference sequence). CDR3 in DNA: TGTGCCAGTAGTATATGGGTCCAGCGGATAGGGGATGGCGAGCAGTTCTTC. Its protein product is CASSIWVQRIGDGEQFF.

This chain links TRBV5-1 with TRBJ2-7; the D gene is possibly TRBD1 (7 bases). The CDR3 runs 15 residues. Trimming shortened V by 0 bases and J by 2 bases, and 12 bases separated the two germline ends. Germline V CDR1 and CDR2: SGHRS, YFSETQ. CDR3 sequence: CASSLDQGGAYEQYF. DNA of the CDR3: TGCGCCAGCAGCTTGGACCAGGGGGGTGCCTACGAGCAGTACTTC. Full variable domain (rest looked up from reference TRBV5-1 and TRBJ2-7): KAGVTQTPRYLIKTRGQQVTLSCSPISGHRSVSWYQQTPGQGLQFLFEYFSETQRNKGNFPGRFSGRQFSNSRSEMNVSTLELGDSALYLCASSLDQGGAYEQYFGPGTRLTVT.

This chain joins TRBV10-3 and TRBJ2-3; TRBD2 aligns across 11 bases. The CDR3 runs to 16 residues. The V and J ends lost 6 bases and 4 bases, in that order; junction bases with no gene match: 9. Per germline, CDR1 ENHRY and CDR2 SYGVKD. CDR3 in amino acids: CAISQTSGNFADTQYF. DNA for the CDR3: TGTGCCATCAGCCAGACTAGCGGGAACTTTGCAGATACGCAGTATTTT.

The CDR3 sequence is CASSDRREKLFF. The DNA of the CDR3 is TGTGCCAGTAGTGACAGGCGAGAAAAACTGTTTTTT. V gene TRBV19 combines with J gene TRBJ1-4; a weak D match, TRBD1 (6 bases). Trimming stripped 5 bases from V and 8 bases from J, with 9 bases between. Germline values: CDR1 LNHDA, CDR2 SQIVND (reference sequence). The CDR3 totals 12 residues.

CDR3 nucleotide sequence: TGTGCCAGTAGTACCTGGACGGAGCCCTACGAGCAGTACTTC. Its translation is CASSTWTEPYEQYF. The genes are TRBV19 and TRBJ2-7; D not certain. Trimming took off 4 bases at V and 2 bases at J, with 12 bases between the two ends. Germline V gene lookup returns CDR1 LNHDA and CDR2 SQIVND (reference sequence). The CDR3 is made up of 14 amino acids. Based on the CDR3 plus reference TRBV19 and TRBJ2-7, the full variable domain is DGGITQSPKYLFRKEGQNVTLSCEQNLNHDAMYWYRQDPGQGLRLIYYSQIVNDFQKGDIAEGYSVSREKKESFPLTVTSAQKNPTAFYLCASSTWTEPYEQYFGPGTRLTVT.

This chain links TRBV19 with TRBJ2-1, with 8 nucleotides matching TRBD1. V was pared by 6 bases and J by 15 bases, with 13 bases of the junction left unmatched. In germline, CDR1 is LNHDA, CDR2 SQIVND (reference sequence). This CDR3 contains 13 residues. The CDR3 sequence: CASRHSGGISSFF. CDR3 bases: TGTGCCAGTAGGCACTCAGGGGGCATATCCTCGTTCTTC.

The chain combines TRBV5-1 with TRBJ2-2; the D gene is possibly TRBD1 (5 bases). The CDR3 is 12 amino acids. CDR1 SGHRS and CDR2 YFSETQ come from the germline V gene. Deletions cut 4 bases from V and 8 bases from J, with 9 bases between. The CDR3 spells CASSRQSGELFF. CDR3 DNA sequence: TGCGCCAGCAGCCGACAGTCTGGGGAGCTGTTTTTT.

The chain couples TRBV27 to TRBJ2-1; TRBD2 matches at 12 bases. V was pared by 5 bases and J by 1 base, with 3 bases of the junction left unmatched. Per the germline V gene, CDR1 is MNHEY and CDR2 is SMNVEV (reference sequence). This CDR3 has 16 residues. In DNA form, the CDR3 reads TGTGCCAGCAGTATCGGACTAGCGGGATCCTACAATGAGCAGTTCTTC. It encodes CASSIGLAGSYNEQFF.

In this sample, this clone turned up once. The V call is TRBV18, the J call TRBJ2-5; 10 bases map to TRBD1. Looked up from germline, CDR1 is KGHSH and CDR2 is LQKENI. V was clipped by 3 bases and J by 5 bases; unmatched bases: 6. CDR3 size: 15 residues. The CDR3 coding sequence is TGTGCCAGCTCACCTCGGGACAGGGGATCCGAGACCCAGTACTTC. Its translation is CASSPRDRGSETQYF.

The chain uses TRBV27 and TRBJ2-2; TRBD2 aligns across 7 bases. Per germline, CDR1 MNHEY and CDR2 SMNVEV (reference sequence). The ends lost 6 bases at V and 3 bases at J; junction bases unmatched: 10. CDR3 length: 16 amino acids. The CDR3 region is CASSRETRGDTGELFF. CDR3 DNA: TGTGCCAGCAGCCGAGAGACACGGGGGGACACCGGGGAGCTGTTTTTT.

The CDR3 loop is CASSSAGTSLNEQFF. The CDR3 bases are TGTGCCAGCAGCTCCGCCGGGACTAGCTTGAATGAGCAGTTCTTC. This chain connects TRBV7-9 to TRBJ2-1; 9 nucleotides align to TRBD2. The V segment lost 4 bases and the J segment 7 bases; nucleotides outside the gene matches: 8. CDR3 length: 15 amino acids. CDR1 is SEHNR, CDR2 FQNEAQ, per germline (reference sequence).

The gene calls are TRBV29-1 and TRBJ1-3, with D possibly TRBD1 on 6 matching bases. The CDR3 has 16 residues. V was cut by 0 bases and J by 2 bases, with 14 bases left in between. Per the germline V gene, CDR1 is SQVTM and CDR2 is ANQGSEA. The CDR3 sequence is CSVEELGGGPGNTIYF. The CDR3 DNA is TGCAGCGTTGAAGAGTTGGGCGGGGGCCCTGGAAACACCATATATTTT.

The chain employs TRBV5-1 and TRBJ2-7; D remains unclear. This CDR3 contains 16 residues. Trimming shortened V by 0 bases and J by 0 bases, and 13 bases separated the two germline ends. The germline V gene has CDR1 SGHRS and CDR2 YFSETQ. The CDR3 DNA follows: TGCGCCAGCAGCTTGGCCCCAAGTGATGGCTCCTACGAGCAGTACTTC. Encoded protein: CASSLAPSDGSYEQYF.

This clone was seen only once. This chain uses TRBV11-1 with TRBJ2-1, with 8 positions matching TRBD2. Looked up from germline, CDR1 is SGHAT and CDR2 is FQDESV (reference sequence). The CDR3 runs to 15 residues. Trimming at V came to 4 bases and at J to 6 bases, leaving 8 bases not matched to a gene. The CDR3 DNA reads TGTGCCAGCAGCTCAGGGACTAGGACCGCCAATGAGCAGTTCTTC. Protein: CASSSGTRTANEQFF. Together with reference TRBV11-1 and TRBJ2-1, the CDR3 gives the full variable domain: EAEVAQSPRYKITEKSQAVAFWCDPISGHATLYWYRQILGQGPELLVQFQDESVVDDSQLPKDRFSAERLKGVDSTLKIQPAELGDSAMYLCASSSGTRTANEQFFGPGTRLTVL.

The V gene is TRBV28, the J gene TRBJ1-4, with a tentative D call TRBD1 (6 bases). Germline V lookup: CDR1 MDHEN, CDR2 SYDVKM. The CDR3 length is 17 residues. The V gene lost 5 bases and the J gene lost 8 bases, with 24 bases spanning the gap. The CDR3 nucleotides are TGTGCCAGCAGTCCCCATGGGGGGGAGGGGGAAAGAGAAAAACTGTTTTTT. Protein product: CASSPHGGEGEREKLFF.

This chain uses TRBV6-1 with TRBJ1-2; no clear D. The length of the CDR3 is 14 residues. Germline CDR1 reads MNHNS; CDR2 reads SASEGT. Trimming stripped 8 bases from V and 5 bases from J, with 18 bases between. This CDR3 is CASLRGGSNYGYTF. In DNA, the CDR3 is TGTGCCAGCCTTCGAGGAGGGTCGAATTATGGCTACACCTTC.

The count of this clone is one. Other DNA sequences within the sample encode an identical CDR3. The chain uses TRBV30 and TRBJ2-1; D is perhaps TRBD1 or TRBD2 (7 bases each). The CDR3 is 15 amino acids. Germline-derived CDR1 and CDR2 are GTSNPN and SVGIG (reference sequence). V was pared by 1 base and J by 9 bases, with 19 bases between. In nucleotides, the CDR3 is TGTGCCTGGAGTGCCCAGGGGGGAGGGCCCGGTGAGCAGTTCTTC. The encoded protein is CAWSAQGGGPGEQFF.

This clone has only one observation. The rearrangement links TRBV11-2 to TRBJ1-6; D not resolved. Germline V gives CDR1 SGHAT, CDR2 FQNNGV. Deletions cut 1 base from V and 7 bases from J, with 11 bases between. The CDR3 contains 15 residues. As DNA, the CDR3 is TGTGCCAGCAGCTTAGTAAACAATGGCAATTCACCCCTCCACTTT. Protein sequence: CASSLVNNGNSPLHF.

The chain is built from TRBV19 and TRBJ2-2, with TRBD2 as a possible D gene (6 bases). CDR1 and CDR2 from the germline V gene are LNHDA and SQIVND (reference sequence). Trimming removed 2 bases from V and 0 bases from J, with 10 bases in between. The CDR3 contains 16 residues. CDR3 residues: CASSIFGSSNTGELFF. The CDR3 nucleotides read TGTGCCAGTAGTATATTCGGGAGTTCGAACACCGGGGAGCTGTTTTTT.